This TCR beta chain was captured in a study of shared clonotypes between healthy human individuals. The study's findings and limits: Non-shared clonotypes displayed generation probabilities falling below those of clonotypes present in all four donors.

How the authors handled the data: Junction-only immunoSEQ data arrived without quality scores, meaning filtering differed. Only in-frame clones appear in the TCRdb table, and some are missing; sequencing was by immunoSEQ multiplex PCR. V and J calls plus clone size are reproduced from that table; the DNA served to infer D and trimming. The table has a few million clones, 85% to 95% seen once. As to this clone: Its antigen is undetermined.

Splitting the CD4+ cells yielded a CD45RA+ naive subset and a CD45RA-negative memory subset. The V gene lost 5 bases and the J gene lost 4 bases, with 17 bases spanning the gap. Germline CDR1 MNHEY, CDR2 SMNVEV (reference sequence). This CDR3 is 15 amino acids long. Sequences were obtained from naive CD4+ T cells sorted from blood. Subset in this sample: CD45RA+ positively selected. The chain uses TRBV27 and TRBJ1-2, with D perhaps matching TRBD1 (6 bases). This TCR came from a man aged 18-30 years in good health. The CDR3 DNA reads as TGTGCCAGCAGTCTTACAAGACAGGCGTTCTATGGCTACACCTTC. This sequence encodes CASSLTRQAFYGYTF.